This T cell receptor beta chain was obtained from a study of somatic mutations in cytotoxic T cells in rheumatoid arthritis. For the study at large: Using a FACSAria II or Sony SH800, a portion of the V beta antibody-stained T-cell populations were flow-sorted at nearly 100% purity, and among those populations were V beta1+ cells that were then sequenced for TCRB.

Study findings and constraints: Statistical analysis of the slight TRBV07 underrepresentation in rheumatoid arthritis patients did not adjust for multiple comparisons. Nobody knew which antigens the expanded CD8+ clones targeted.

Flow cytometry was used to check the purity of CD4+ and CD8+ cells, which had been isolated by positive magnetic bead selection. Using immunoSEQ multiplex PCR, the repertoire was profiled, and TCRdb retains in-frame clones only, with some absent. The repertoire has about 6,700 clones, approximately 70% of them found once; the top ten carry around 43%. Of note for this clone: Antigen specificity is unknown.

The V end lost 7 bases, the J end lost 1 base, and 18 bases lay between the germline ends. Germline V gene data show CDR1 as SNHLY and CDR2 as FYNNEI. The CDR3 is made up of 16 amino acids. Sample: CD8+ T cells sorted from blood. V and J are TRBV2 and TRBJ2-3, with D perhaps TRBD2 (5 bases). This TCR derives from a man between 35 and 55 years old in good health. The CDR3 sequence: CASTNTRGTGTDTQYF. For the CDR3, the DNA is TGTGCCAGCACCAATACCCGGGGAACCGGCACAGATACGCAGTATTTT.